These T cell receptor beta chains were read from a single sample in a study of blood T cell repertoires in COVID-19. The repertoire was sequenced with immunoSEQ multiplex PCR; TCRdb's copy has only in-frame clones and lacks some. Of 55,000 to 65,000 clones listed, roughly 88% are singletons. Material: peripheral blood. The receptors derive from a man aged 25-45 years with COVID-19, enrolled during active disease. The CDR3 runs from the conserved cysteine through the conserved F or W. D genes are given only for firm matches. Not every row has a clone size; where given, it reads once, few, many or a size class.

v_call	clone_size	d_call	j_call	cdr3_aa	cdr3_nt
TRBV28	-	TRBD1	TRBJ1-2	CASSQTGGGYTF	TGTGCCAGCAGTCAGACAGGGGGTGGCTACACCTTC
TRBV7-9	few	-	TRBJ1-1	CASSFGETEAFF	TGTGCCAGCAGCTTCGGGGAGACTGAAGCTTTCTTT
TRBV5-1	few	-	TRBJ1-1	CASSLEVGGNTEAFF	TGCGCCAGCAGCTTGGAGGTTGGAGGTAACACTGAAGCTTTCTTT
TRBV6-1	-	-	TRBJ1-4	CASSEVYATNEKLFF	TGTGCCAGCAGTGAAGTCTACGCAACTAATGAAAAACTGTTTTTT
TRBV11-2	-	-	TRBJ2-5	CASSVALGLRETQYF	TGTGCCAGCAGCGTAGCTCTGGGGCTCCGAGAGACCCAGTACTTC
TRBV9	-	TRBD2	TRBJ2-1	CASSGSGRLNHEQFF	TGTGCCAGCAGCGGTAGCGGGAGGCTGAACCATGAGCAGTTCTTC
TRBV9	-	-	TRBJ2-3	CASSAPLRDMTSTDTQYF	TGTGCCAGCAGCGCCCCCCTAAGGGACATGACTAGCACAGATACGCAGTATTTT
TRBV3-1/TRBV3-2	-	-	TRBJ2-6	CASSLGTGFSGANVLTF	TGTGCCAGCAGCCTCGGAACAGGATTCTCTGGGGCCAACGTCCTGACTTTC
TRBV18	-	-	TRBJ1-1	CASSPQGVPGLNTEAFF	TGTGCCAGCTCACCCCAAGGGGTCCCCGGGTTGAACACTGAAGCTTTCTTT
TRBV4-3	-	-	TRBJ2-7	CASSQGMEYEQYF	TGCGCCAGCAGCCAAGGAATGGAGTACGAGCAGTACTTC
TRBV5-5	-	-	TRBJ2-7	CASTHREPSYEQYF	TGTGCCAGCACCCACCGGGAACCTTCCTACGAGCAGTACTTC
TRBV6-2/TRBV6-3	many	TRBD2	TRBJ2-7	CASSSQTSGATYEQYF	TGTGCCAGCAGTTCTCAAACTAGCGGGGCTACCTACGAGCAGTACTTC
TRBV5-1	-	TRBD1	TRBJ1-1	CASSQDRGGTEAFF	TGCGCCAGCAGCCAGGACAGGGGTGGCACTGAAGCTTTCTTT
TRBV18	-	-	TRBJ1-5	CASSPLAGQPQHF	TGTGCCAGCTCACCATTAGCGGGTCAGCCCCAGCATTTT
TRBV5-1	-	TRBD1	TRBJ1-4	CASSLGDRGLENEKLFF	TGCGCCAGCAGCTTGGGGGACAGGGGGCTGGAGAATGAAAAACTGTTTTTT
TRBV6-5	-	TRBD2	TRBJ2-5	CASSSPSGRGTQYF	TGTGCCAGCAGTTCGCCTAGCGGTCGAGGGACCCAGTACTTC
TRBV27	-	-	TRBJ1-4	CASSPGRYEKLFF	TGTGCCAGCAGTCCGGGAAGGTATGAAAAACTGTTTTTT
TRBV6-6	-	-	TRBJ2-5	CASSPRGSETQYF	TGTGCCAGCAGTCCCAGGGGTAGCGAGACCCAGTACTTC
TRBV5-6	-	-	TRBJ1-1	CASSLTGTEAFF	TGTGCCAGCAGCTTGACGGGTACTGAAGCTTTCTTT
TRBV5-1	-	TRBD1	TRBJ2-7	CASSLDGTGYEQYF	TGCGCCAGCAGCTTGGATGGGACAGGGTACGAGCAGTACTTC
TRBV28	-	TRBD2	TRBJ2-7	CASLRTSGIYEQYF	TGTGCCAGCTTAAGGACTAGCGGAATCTACGAGCAGTACTTC
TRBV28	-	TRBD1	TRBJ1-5	CASRNDRGLGQPQHF	TGTGCCAGCAGAAATGACAGGGGGCTAGGTCAGCCCCAGCATTTT
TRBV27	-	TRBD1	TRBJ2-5	CASSLSPTGGGTQYF	TGTGCCAGCAGTTTATCGCCGACAGGGGGAGGGACCCAGTACTTC
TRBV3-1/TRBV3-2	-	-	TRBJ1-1	CASSPDRTEAFF	TGTGCCAGCAGCCCCGACAGGACTGAAGCTTTCTTT
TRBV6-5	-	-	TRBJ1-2	CAAAGGYGYTF	TGTGCCGCCGCGGGGGGCTATGGCTACACCTTC
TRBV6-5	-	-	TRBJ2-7	CAGGVLSYEQYF	TGTGCCGGAGGAGTACTCTCCTACGAGCAGTACTTC
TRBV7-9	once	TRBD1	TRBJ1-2	CASSLVVGQGLNYGYTF	TGTGCCAGCAGCTTAGTAGTCGGACAGGGTCTTAACTATGGCTACACCTTC
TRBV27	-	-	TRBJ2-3	CASSLVGTQYF	TGTGCCAGCAGTTTAGTCGGTACGCAGTATTTT
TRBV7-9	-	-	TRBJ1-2	CASSLAGRGDPNYGYTF	TGTGCCAGCAGCTTAGCCGGTCGGGGGGACCCTAACTATGGCTACACCTTC
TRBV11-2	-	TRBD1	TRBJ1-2	CASSLVSGRGRHGYTF	TGTGCCAGCAGCTTAGTATCGGGCAGGGGGCGTCATGGCTACACCTTC
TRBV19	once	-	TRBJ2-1	CASSIPSASSYNEQFF	TGTGCCAGTAGTATCCCAAGCGCTAGCTCCTACAATGAGCAGTTCTTC
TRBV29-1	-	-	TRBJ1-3	CSANDRGNTIYF	TGCAGCGCAAACGACAGGGGAAACACCATATATTTT
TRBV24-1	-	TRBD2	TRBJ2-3	CATSLAGVSTDTQYF	TGTGCCACCAGCTTGGCGGGGGTTAGCACAGATACGCAGTATTTT
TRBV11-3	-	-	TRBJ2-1	CASSLDNNEQFF	TGTGCCAGCAGCTTGGACAACAATGAGCAGTTCTTC
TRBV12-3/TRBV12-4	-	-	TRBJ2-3	CASSSTTDTQYF	TGTGCCAGCAGTTCCACAACAGATACGCAGTATTTT
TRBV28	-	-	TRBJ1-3	CASSPDKSSGNTIYF	TGTGCCAGCAGCCCGGACAAGAGCTCTGGAAACACCATATATTTT
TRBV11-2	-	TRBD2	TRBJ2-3	CASRPIAGSTDTQYF	TGTGCCAGCAGGCCTATAGCGGGATCCACAGATACGCAGTATTTT
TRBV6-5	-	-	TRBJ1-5	CASSPGIWQPQHF	TGTGCCAGCAGTCCGGGGATTTGGCAGCCCCAGCATTTT
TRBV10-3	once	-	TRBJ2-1	CAISDPWHNEQFF	TGTGCCATCAGTGACCCCTGGCACAATGAGCAGTTCTTC
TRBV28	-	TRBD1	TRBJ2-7	CASLNRDSSYEQYF	TGTGCCAGCTTAAACCGGGACAGCTCCTACGAGCAGTACTTC
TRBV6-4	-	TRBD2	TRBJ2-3	CASSAGRTDTQYF	TGTGCCAGCAGTGCCGGGAGGACAGATACGCAGTATTTT
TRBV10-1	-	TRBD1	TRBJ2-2	CANNQGGERTNTGELFF	TGCGCCAACAACCAAGGGGGCGAGCGAACGAACACCGGGGAGCTGTTTTTT
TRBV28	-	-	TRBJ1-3	CASHGGGAGNTIYF	TGTGCCAGCCATGGTGGGGGGGCAGGGAACACCATATATTTT
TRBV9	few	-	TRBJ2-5	CASSGPGTQETQYF	TGTGCCAGCAGTGGACCGGGAACCCAAGAGACCCAGTACTTC
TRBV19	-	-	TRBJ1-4	CASSTARDRRGEKLFF	TGTGCCAGTAGTACAGCTCGGGATAGGAGGGGTGAAAAACTGTTTTTT
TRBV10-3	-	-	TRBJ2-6	CAISEPGFGTGANVLTF	TGTGCCATCAGCGAACCAGGGTTTGGGACTGGGGCCAACGTCCTGACTTTC
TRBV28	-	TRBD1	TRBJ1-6	CASSPGQGAARSPLHF	TGTGCCAGCAGCCCGGGACAGGGGGCGGCGCGGTCACCCCTCCACTTT
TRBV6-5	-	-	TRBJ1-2	CASRQTVNYGYTF	TGTGCCAGCAGACAGACGGTTAACTATGGCTACACCTTC
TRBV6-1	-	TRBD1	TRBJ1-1	CASSEVQGAEAFF	TGTGCCAGCAGTGAAGTCCAGGGGGCGGAAGCTTTCTTT
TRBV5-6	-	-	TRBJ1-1	CASSSTLQGNTEAFF	TGTGCCAGCAGCTCGACCCTCCAGGGTAACACTGAAGCTTTCTTT
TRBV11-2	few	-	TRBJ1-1	CASSRTGTEAFF	TGTGCCAGCAGCCGAACCGGCACTGAAGCTTTCTTT
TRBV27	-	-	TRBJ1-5	CASSLSGGWGQPQHF	TGTGCCAGCAGTTTATCGGGAGGGTGGGGCCAGCCCCAGCATTTT
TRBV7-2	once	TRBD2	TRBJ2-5	CASSSPGGYEETQYF	TGTGCCAGCAGCTCCCCGGGGGGATACGAAGAGACCCAGTACTTC
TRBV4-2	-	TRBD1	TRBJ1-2	CASSPTRTGNYGYTF	TGTGCCAGCAGTCCTACTCGGACAGGGAACTATGGCTACACCTTC
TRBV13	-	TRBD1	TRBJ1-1	CASFRRRTGPAEAFF	TGTGCCAGCTTTCGGAGGAGGACAGGGCCAGCTGAAGCTTTCTTT
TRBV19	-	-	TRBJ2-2	CASSIGATNTGELFF	TGTGCCAGTAGTATTGGGGCAACGAACACCGGGGAGCTGTTTTTT
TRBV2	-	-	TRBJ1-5	CASSILDNQPQHF	TGTGCCAGCAGCATACTAGACAATCAGCCCCAGCATTTT